These 28 T cell receptor beta chains were sequenced from one sample in a study of T cells in Graves' hyperthyroidism and ophthalmopathy (dated by TCRdb to about 2019). The method was multiplex PCR. Instrument used: Illumina HiSeq 2000. The TCR beta CDR3 regions were amplified from the RNA transcripts. The TCR CDR3 was subjected to a first round of RT-PCR using the HTBI primer set and the Qiagen OneStep RT-PCR kit. The raw public data were reprocessed by TCRdb itself: fastp quality trimming at Q25, MiXCR clonotype calling, in-frame beta chains only. Rows with a matching CDR3 protein are joined into one entry that keeps the most common DNA and genes. The table for this sample lists some 300,000 distinct CDR3 sequences; around 20% of them were counted only once. In total, the top ten clones hold under 45% of the sample. Sequenced: blood. The receptors originated from a man aged 45 to 65 with Graves' ophthalmopathy.

The gene calls are TRBV7-9 and TRBJ1-5, with D maybe TRBD1 (6 bases). The CDR3 runs 15 residues. Germline values: CDR1 SEHNR, CDR2 FQNEAQ (reference sequence). Deletions cut 3 bases from V and 5 bases from J, with 14 bases between. The CDR3 is CASSFSRGSDQPQHF. The CDR3 DNA reads as TGTGCCAGCAGCTTTTCCAGGGGATCGGATCAGCCCCAGCATTTT.

This clonotype was counted only a few times. The chain recombines TRBV20-1 with TRBJ2-3; the D gene could be TRBD1 or TRBD2 (5 bases each). The CDR3 length is 15 residues. Germline values: CDR1 DFQATT, CDR2 SNEGSKA (reference sequence). Trimming shortened V by 0 bases and J by 2 bases, and 12 bases separated the two germline ends. The chain's CDR3 is CSARDERGPTDTQYF. The CDR3 DNA is TGCAGTGCTAGAGATGAGAGGGGACCCACAGATACGCAGTATTTT.

At least ten counts were recorded for this clonotype. V usage is TRBV11-2 and J usage is TRBJ1-2, with unresolved D. The CDR3 extends over 14 amino acids. CDR1 SGHAT and CDR2 FQNNGV come from the germline V gene. Trimming pared 2 bases from V and 4 bases from J, leaving 11 bases between. CDR3 nucleotides: TGTGCCAGCAGCTTATTACAGACGGGCTATGGCTACACCTTC. Translating gives CASSLLQTGYGYTF.

In its sample, this clonotype was seen a few times. The chain recombines TRBV19 with TRBJ2-7; D not certain. V lost 3 bases and J 3 bases, leaving 15 bases between the germline ends. In germline, CDR1 is LNHDA, CDR2 SQIVND (reference sequence). The CDR3 is 15 residues long. The CDR3 DNA follows: TGTGCCAGTAGTATCAGACTGGGAACCAACTACGAGCAGTACTTC. Translated, it gives CASSIRLGTNYEQYF.

The CDR3 nucleotides read TGCGCCAGCAGCGGCTCCGGGAGCCACAATGAGCAGTTCTTC. This gives the protein CASSGSGSHNEQFF. The chain carries TRBV5-1 and TRBJ2-1, with a possible D match to TRBD2 (6 bases). CDR3 length: 14 residues. Germline V lookup: CDR1 SGHRS, CDR2 YFSETQ. Trimming shortened V by 4 bases and J by 5 bases, and 13 bases separated the two germline ends.

The genes are TRBV7-9 and TRBJ1-2; 8 nucleotides align to TRBD1. The V gene end was trimmed by 5 bases and the J gene end by 8 bases; junction bases not matched to a gene: 7. Germline CDR1 SEHNR, CDR2 FQNEAQ (reference sequence). There are 13 residues in the CDR3. CDR3 protein: CASSQDRVSGYTF. CDR3 bases: TGTGCCAGCAGCCAGGACAGGGTAAGCGGCTACACCTTC.

V and J are TRBV10-3 and TRBJ1-2; D gene unclear. The length of the CDR3 is 12 residues. V lost 7 bases and J lost 8, with 14 bases in between. The V gene's germline CDR1 is ENHRY and CDR2 SYGVKD. The CDR3 coding sequence is TGTGCCATCAAGGGCACGGGAGAGGGCTACACCTTC. This encodes CAIKGTGEGYTF.

CDR3 in amino acids: CAWSVVAGEQYF. CDR3 coding DNA: TGTGCCTGGAGTGTAGTAGCGGGCGAGCAGTACTTC. The chain links TRBV30 to TRBJ2-7, with 7 bases lining up with TRBD2. V dropped 0 bases and J dropped 6; count of bases not matched to a gene: 2. Germline CDR1 reads GTSNPN; CDR2 reads SVGIG (reference sequence). The CDR3 runs 12 residues.

The chain combines TRBV6-4 with TRBJ2-1, with a possible D match to TRBD2 (6 bases). Germline-derived CDR1 and CDR2 are MRHNA and SNTAGT. The CDR3 length is 15 residues. V was cut by 6 bases and J by 10 bases, with 22 bases left in between. For the CDR3, the DNA is TGTGCCAGCAGACCTGGGGACTCCCCTTTAGGGGAGCAGTTCTTC. This codes for CASRPGDSPLGEQFF.

The V gene is TRBV6-1, the J gene TRBJ2-7; TRBD1 aligns across 7 bases. There are 15 residues in the CDR3. Germline CDR1 reads MNHNS; CDR2 reads SASEGT. V shed 5 bases and J 0 bases; nucleotides not matched to a gene: 7. This chain's CDR3 is CASSTRQGSSYEQYF. CDR3 sequence (DNA): TGTGCCAGCAGTACGAGACAGGGAAGCTCCTACGAGCAGTACTTC.

The chain couples TRBV19 to TRBJ2-7, with TRBD2 matching 10 bases. Per the germline V gene, CDR1 is LNHDA and CDR2 is SQIVND (reference sequence). With V trimmed by 3 bases and J by 5 bases, 7 bases remained unmatched. CDR3 size: 15 residues. The CDR3 nucleotides read TGTGCCAGTAGTATTCTAGCGGGAGAGAGGAACGAGCAGTACTTC. Translation gives CASSILAGERNEQYF.

This clonotype occurred many times. V usage is TRBV3-1 and J usage is TRBJ2-7; 7 bases align to TRBD2. CDR1 is LGHDT, CDR2 YNNKEL, per germline (reference sequence). With V trimmed by 5 bases and J by 2 bases, 6 bases remained unmatched. The CDR3 loop spans 14 amino acids. The CDR3 bases are TGTGCCAGCAGCTTTAGCGGGTCCCCCTACGAGCAGTACTTC. It is translated as CASSFSGSPYEQYF.

This clonotype came up many times. The J gene is TRBJ2-7, the V gene TRBV20-1; 7 bases line up with TRBD1. After removal of 5 bases from V and 2 bases from J, the junction contained 6 bases not matched to a gene. The CDR3 runs to 13 residues. Germline values: CDR1 DFQATT, CDR2 SNEGSKA (reference sequence). The CDR3, as DNA: TGCAGTGCTCCAAAGACAGGGACCTACGAGCAGTACTTC. It encodes CSAPKTGTYEQYF.

The sample holds many counts of this clonotype. J is TRBJ1-2 and V is TRBV20-1, with TRBD1 identical over 9 bases. The CDR3 has 14 amino acids. V gave up 5 bases and J gave up 8 bases; unmatched junction bases: 12. Germline V gives CDR1 DFQATT, CDR2 SNEGSKA (reference sequence). The CDR3 reads CSAQPIRTGVGYTF. The DNA for the CDR3 is TGCAGTGCTCAACCGATAAGGACAGGGGTCGGCTACACCTTC.

This clonotype showed up many times. The V gene is TRBV11-2, the J gene TRBJ2-7; maybe TRBD2 (5 bases). V dropped 2 bases and J dropped 2 bases, with 13 bases sitting between them. CDR3 size: 15 residues. Per the germline V gene, CDR1 is SGHAT and CDR2 is FQNNGV. The DNA of the CDR3 is TGTGCCAGCAGCTTATATAGTGGGAGCCCCTACGAGCAGTACTTC. Translated, it gives CASSLYSGSPYEQYF.

This clonotype occurred a few times. Since a much larger clone is just one base distant, this may be a read error. The chain links TRBV5-1 to TRBJ2-1, with TRBD2 matching 11 bases. This CDR3 spans 17 amino acids. Germline V CDR1 and CDR2: SGHRS, YFSETQ. The CDR3 protein is CASSLDSGTSGLNEQLF. The CDR3 region has the DNA TGCGCCAGCAGCTTGGACTCCGGGACTAGCGGACTAAATGAGCAGCTCTTC.

This clonotype was found many times. The chain employs TRBV28 and TRBJ1-1, with unresolved D. Germline V gene data show CDR1 as MDHEN and CDR2 as SYDVKM. V was trimmed by 3 bases and J by 0 bases, leaving 14 bases between them. The CDR3 length is 16 residues. The CDR3 protein is CASSFSQLYMNTEAFF. The CDR3 bases are TGTGCCAGCAGTTTTTCACAGCTCTACATGAACACTGAAGCTTTCTTT.

J is TRBJ2-1 and V is TRBV25-1, with 9 bases aligning to TRBD2. J lost 4 bases, V lost 4 bases, and 2 bases had no gene match. The CDR3 length is 14 residues. From germline, CDR1 is MGHDK and CDR2 SYGVNS. This CDR3 is CASSAAGGYNEQFF. The DNA for the CDR3 is TGTGCCAGCAGTGCAGCGGGAGGATACAATGAGCAGTTCTTC.

The chain couples TRBV4-1 to TRBJ2-3, with TRBD2 matching over 7 bases. Germline V CDR1 and CDR2: MGHRA, YSYEKL. J lost 2 bases, V lost 0 bases, and 8 bases had no gene match. The CDR3 loop spans 17 amino acids. The chain's CDR3 is CASSQDKASGNTDTQYF. The CDR3 coding sequence is TGCGCCAGCAGCCAAGATAAGGCTAGCGGAAACACAGATACGCAGTATTTT.

This clonotype was seen repeatedly, ten times or more. The chain links TRBV28 to TRBJ1-5; D uncertain. Germline CDR1 reads MDHEN; CDR2 reads SYDVKM. The CDR3 spans 17 residues. Between the trimmed V and J ends, which lost 4 bases and 2 bases, there was a span of 18 bases. The DNA of the CDR3 is TGTGCCAGCAGTTATCGTGTTGACGGACGTCGCAATCAGCCCCAGCATTTT. This sequence encodes CASSYRVDGRRNQPQHF.

Ten or more counts support this clonotype. J is TRBJ2-3 and V is TRBV24-1; 8 positions match TRBD1. The germline V gene encodes CDR1 KGHDR and CDR2 SFDVKD. CDR3 length: 16 residues. V lost 4 bases and J lost 6; bases outside the gene matches: 11. The CDR3 loop is CATSDETGAGGDTQYF. The CDR3 nucleotides are TGTGCCACCAGTGACGAGACAGGGGCAGGTGGGGATACGCAGTATTTT.

This clonotype has just a few counts. This chain connects TRBV28 to TRBJ2-4, with 7 bases fitting TRBD1. Trimming removed 4 bases from V and 5 bases from J; junction bases left unmatched: 2. This CDR3 contains 13 residues. Looked up from germline, CDR1 is MDHEN and CDR2 is SYDVKM. CDR3 in DNA: TGTGCCAGCAGTTCCGGGACAGAAAACATTCAGTACTTC. Its translation: CASSSGTENIQYF.

This clonotype was picked up many times. The V call is TRBV3-1, the J call TRBJ1-1; tentative D call: TRBD1 (5 bases). CDR3 length: 12 amino acids. V lost 11 bases and J lost 1, with 11 bases in between. Germline-derived CDR1 and CDR2 are LGHDT and YNNKEL (reference sequence). The CDR3 DNA sequence: TGTGCCTCCGGGGGTGGGAACACTGAAGCTTTCTTT. The encoded protein is CASGGGNTEAFF.

This clonotype was recorded a few times. CDR3 loop: CASSPRRAGDTEAFF. The CDR3, as DNA: TGTGCCAGCAGTCCACGGCGAGCAGGGGACACTGAAGCTTTCTTT. This chain joins TRBV25-1 and TRBJ1-1, with D tentatively TRBD1 (6 bases). V was clipped by 5 bases and J by 3 bases, with 16 bases between them. The CDR3 is 15 amino acids. Germline loops: CDR1 MGHDK, CDR2 SYGVNS. The full variable domain, completed using reference TRBV25-1 and TRBJ1-1, is EADIYQTPRYLVIGTGKKITLECSQTMGHDKMYWYQQDPGMELHLIHYSYGVNSTEKGDLSSESTVSRIRTEHFPLTLESARPSHTSQYLCASSPRRAGDTEAFFGQGTRLTVV.

Many counts were recorded for this clonotype. V and J are TRBV5-1 and TRBJ2-2; D gene ambiguous. Germline CDR1 and CDR2: SGHRS and YFSETQ. Trimming shortened V by 4 bases and J by 2 bases, and 9 bases separated the two germline ends. The CDR3 loop spans 14 amino acids. DNA of the CDR3: TGCGCCAGCAGCCCAGATCTTAACACCGGGGAGCTGTTTTTT. Translation: CASSPDLNTGELFF.

In this sample, this clonotype turned up a few times. A read error may explain this, as a much larger clone is one base away. The chain employs TRBV7-9 and TRBJ1-2; D gene uncertain. Germline CDR1 reads SEHNR; CDR2 reads FQNEAQ (reference sequence). This CDR3 has 13 residues. With 1 base removed from V and 3 bases from J, the gap between germline ends came to 6 bases. CDR3 DNA: TGTGCCAGCAGCTTAGACAGCCACTATGGCTACACCTTC. Encoded protein: CASSLDSHYGYTF.

The sample holds many counts of this clonotype. The genes are TRBV5-1 and TRBJ2-1, with 7 bases fitting TRBD1. CDR1 SGHRS and CDR2 YFSETQ come from the germline V gene. V lost 3 bases and J lost 4; bases outside the gene matches: 7. The CDR3 is made up of 15 amino acids. The CDR3 region is CASSYTGTVYNEQFF. For the CDR3, the DNA is TGCGCCAGCAGCTATACCGGGACAGTGTACAATGAGCAGTTCTTC.

This clonotype has just a few counts. J is TRBJ2-2 and V is TRBV7-2, with TRBD2 matching over 7 bases. The J segment lost 0 bases and the V segment lost 5 bases, leaving 3 bases of the junction unmatched. There are 15 residues in the CDR3. Germline V gene sequence: CDR1 SGHTA, CDR2 FQGNSA. Written as DNA, the CDR3 is TGTGCCAGCAGCCGAAGCGGGACGAACACCGGGGAGCTGTTTTTT. Translation: CASSRSGTNTGELFF.